This entry is about one T cell receptor (beta chain). Antigen: not known. This specimen comes from a study of CD8 T cells in ankylosing spondylitis. Overall study results and limits: Disease-linked clones, CD8+, were relatively rare in peripheral blood. The clones that were linked to disease were reported to be significantly enriched in matched synovial fluid samples from ankylosing spondylitis patients. The study identified a TCR beta motif of several highly homologous variants that appeared characteristic of ankylosing spondylitis blood.

CDR3 length: 15 residues. Germline V lookup: CDR1 WSHSY, CDR2 SAAADI. With 3 bases removed from V and 4 bases from J, the gap between germline ends came to 13 bases. It was by quantitative 5'-RACE with molecular barcodes that TCR beta libraries were made. MiXCR, run by TCRdb on the 5' RACE reads, gives a single entry per CDR3 protein. The sample consists of under 850,000 distinct CDR3 sequences, under 20% of them appearing once. Specimen: blood, either unsorted or a sorted T cell fraction (not recorded which). The chain combines TRBV10-2 with TRBJ2-1, with D perhaps matching TRBD2 (6 bases). The clonotype comes from a male donor with ankylosing spondylitis. The DNA of the CDR3 is TGCGCCAGCAGTGAACCGCCCGCGGGGTACAATGAGCAGTTCTTC. This translates into CASSEPPAGYNEQFF.